This T cell receptor (beta chain) was documented in a study of T cell repertoires in cytomegalovirus infection. Turning to this clonotype: Antigen: not known.

MiXCR, run by TCRdb on the reads, gives a single entry per CDR3 protein. The sample has about 310,000 distinct CDR3 sequences, about a sixth seen once; the top ten hold 12%. Study outcomes and limitations: What dominated the ex vivo response were HLA-C-restricted CMV-specific TCR beta clonotypes.

Germline V lookup: CDR1 SNHLY, CDR2 FYNNEI. The CDR3 consists of 14 residues. V was pared by 10 bases and J by 4 bases, with 11 bases of the junction left unmatched. The chain joins TRBV2 to TRBJ2-5, with 8 bases that match TRBD2. The sample was PBMCs. This TCR was recovered from a human donor in good health (CMV status not recorded). Some clones in this sample may be carry-over from other donors' samples. In DNA, the CDR3 is TGTGCCACCGGGAGGGGGGCCCTTGCAGAGACCCAGTACTTC. It is translated as CATGRGALAETQYF.